The clone carrying this T cell receptor beta chain was observed many times. The antigen is unknown. The record originates from a study of human T cells and chemical hapten exposure. Study summary: On the upper back, patch tests were applied with 0.01% DPC and read at 6 days. Study-level results: The study found that PT1 expanded TCR counts correlated positively with patch test score.

The library put unique molecular identifiers onto individual cDNA molecules. One entry per CDR3 protein results from TCRdb running MiXCR on the RACE reads. The sample holds around 60,000 distinct CDR3 sequences; about 7% are singletons and the top ten take roughly 1.7%. The time point denotes: pre-sensitization, week 0. Treatment: therapeutic diphenylcyclopropenone sensitization with weekly scalp DPC. It was unfractionated whole blood from which total RNA was extracted. The germline V gene encodes CDR1 SQVTM and CDR2 ANQGSEA. This CDR3 comprises 10 residues. Trimming pared 6 bases from V and 9 bases from J, leaving 9 bases between.

This chain uses TRBV29-1 with TRBJ2-1; D not certain. The TCR originated in a woman in her twenties or thirties with alopecia areata. Some clones in this sample may be carry-over from other donors' samples. The sequencing used whole blood, collected in connection with sensitization to the hapten diphenylcyclopropenone (DPC). This CDR3 is CSVARVEQFF. The CDR3 DNA is TGCAGCGTCGCTCGAGTTGAGCAGTTCTTC.